The T cell receptor (beta chain) described here comes from a study of T-cell reconstitution after alpha-beta-depleted transplantation in children. The study, taken as a whole, reports: The study reportedly traced alpha-beta T cells about two months after transplant to several hundred expanded graft clones. For some patients, TCRbeta diversity was high at day 60 because of recipient T cells and thymic progenitors that survived. T-cell numbers and diversity one year post-transplant derived largely from freshly generated T cells.

Germline CDR1 and CDR2: SEHNR and FQNEAQ (reference sequence). V was clipped by 4 bases and J by 5 bases; unmatched bases: 2. The CDR3 is 13 amino acids. Unique molecular identifiers were incorporated into the prepared TCRbeta library. MiXCR was run by TCRdb on the PCR reads, yielding one entry per CDR3 protein. Seen here are fewer than 550,000 distinct CDR3 sequences, over 10% observed once, and the top ten hold 13% to 15%. Concerning this clonotype itself: The antigen is undetermined.

This specimen consisted of PBMCs, mostly from graft donor cells, obtained 180 days after TCRalphabeta/CD19-depleted stem cell transplant. V usage is TRBV7-9 and J usage is TRBJ2-1, with 7 bases fitting TRBD2. This TCR was sampled from a female patient aged 2-10 years who had a stem cell transplant for aplastic anemia, so the T cells may come from the graft donor. The CDR3 nucleotides read TGTGCCAGCAGCTATCTAGCGGACAATGAGCAGTTCTTC. Translation gives CASSYLADNEQFF. Looking up the rest from reference TRBV7-9 and TRBJ2-1 gives the full variable domain: DTGVSQNPRHKITKRGQNVTFRCDPISEHNRLYWYRQTLGQGPEFLTYFQNEAQLEKSRLLSDRFSAERPKGSFSTLEIQRTEQGDSAMYLCASSYLADNEQFFGPGTRLTVL.